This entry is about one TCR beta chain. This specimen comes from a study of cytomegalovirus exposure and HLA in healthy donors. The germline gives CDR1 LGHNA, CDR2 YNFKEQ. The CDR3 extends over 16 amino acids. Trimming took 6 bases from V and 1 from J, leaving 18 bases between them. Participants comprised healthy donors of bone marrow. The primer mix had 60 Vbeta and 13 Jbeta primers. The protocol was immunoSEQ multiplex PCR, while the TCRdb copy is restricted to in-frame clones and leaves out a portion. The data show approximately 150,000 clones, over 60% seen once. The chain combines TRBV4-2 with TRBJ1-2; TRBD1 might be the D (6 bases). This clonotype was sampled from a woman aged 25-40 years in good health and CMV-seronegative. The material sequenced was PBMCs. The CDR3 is CASRSPAGADNYGYTF. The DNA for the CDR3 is TGTGCCAGCAGATCTCCTGCAGGGGCCGATAACTATGGCTACACCTTC.